This is a list of T cell receptor beta chains from one sample in a study of T cells in Graves' hyperthyroidism and ophthalmopathy. TCRdb re-called the multiplex PCR reads through MiXCR, storing one row per CDR3 protein. Of about 590,000 distinct CDR3 sequences listed, about a sixth are singletons. Sample: blood. These receptors all stem from a woman in her thirties with Graves' hyperthyroidism. Each CDR3 is given with its conserved first and last residue. A D gene is named only where the DNA matches it firmly. Clone size is given for some rows only: seen once, a few or many times, or a class if the clone is expanded.

TRBJ1-1	-	many	TRBV2	CASSSTANTEAFF	TGTGCCAGCAGTTCGACAGCAAACACTGAAGCTTTCTTT
TRBJ1-1	-	-	TRBV6-1	CASRGGGGSTEAFF	TGTGCCAGCAGGGGGGGGGGGGGAAGCACTGAAGCTTTCTTT
TRBJ2-3	-	many	TRBV11-3	CASSSRGADTQYF	TGTGCCAGCAGCTCCAGGGGCGCAGATACGCAGTATTTT
TRBJ1-1	TRBD1	many	TRBV4-2	CASSRQTGLNTEAFF	TGTGCCAGCAGCCGGCAGACAGGGTTGAACACTGAAGCTTTCTTT
TRBJ1-6	TRBD1	many	TRBV30	CAWRLGQGNSPLHF	TGTGCCTGGAGGTTGGGACAGGGGAATTCACCCCTCCACTTT
TRBJ2-3	-	-	TRBV6-2/TRBV6-3	CASRGGGRTDTQYF	TGTGCCAGCAGGGGAGGGGGCCGCACAGATACGCAGTATTTT
TRBJ2-1	TRBD2	few	TRBV19	CASNKRELGEQFF	TGTGCCAGTAACAAGCGGGAGTTGGGTGAGCAGTTCTTC
TRBJ2-7	-	-	TRBV2	CASNPDSSYEQYF	TGTGCCAGCAACCCCGACAGCTCCTACGAGCAGTACTTC
TRBJ1-5	TRBD1	many	TRBV28	CASGIPQGAGQPQHF	TGTGCCAGCGGCATTCCACAGGGGGCTGGGCAGCCCCAGCATTTT
TRBJ1-3	-	-	TRBV7-9	CASSFNFGGSGNTIYF	TGTGCCAGCAGCTTTAACTTCGGGGGCTCTGGAAACACCATATATTTT
TRBJ1-5	-	many	TRBV5-1	CASSHQTDGYGQPQHF	TGCGCCAGCAGCCATCAAACGGACGGATACGGGCAGCCCCAGCATTTT
TRBJ2-1	TRBD1	many	TRBV20-1	CSARVDRGQTPYNEQFF	TGCAGTGCTAGAGTGGACAGGGGACAGACTCCCTACAATGAGCAGTTCTTC
TRBJ2-3	-	many	TRBV12-3/TRBV12-4	CASSLALTDTQYF	TGTGCCAGCAGTTTAGCACTCACAGATACGCAGTATTTT
TRBJ1-5	-	few	TRBV13	CASSAYGNQPQHF	TGTGCCAGCAGCGCGTATGGCAATCAGCCCCAGCATTTT
TRBJ2-1	TRBD1	-	TRBV28	CASSSVPGQGWRYNEQFF	TGTGCCAGCAGTTCAGTCCCGGGACAGGGATGGAGGTACAATGAGCAGTTCTTC
TRBJ2-5	TRBD2	many	TRBV11-2	CASSPSGRALETQYF	TGTGCCAGCAGCCCGAGCGGGAGGGCCCTTGAGACCCAGTACTTC
TRBJ1-1	-	many	TRBV24-1	CATSERPGGRKNTEAFF	TGTGCCACCAGTGAGCGCCCGGGCGGCCGGAAGAACACTGAAGCTTTCTTT
TRBJ1-1	-	many	TRBV6-2/TRBV6-3	CASSYGGAGNTEAFF	TGTGCCAGCAGTTACGGGGGGGCCGGGAACACTGAAGCTTTCTTT
TRBJ1-2	TRBD1	many	TRBV6-1	CASSEGTGDYGYTF	TGTGCCAGCAGTGAGGGAACAGGGGACTATGGCTACACCTTC
TRBJ2-2	-	-	TRBV4-3	CASSQETIGARKLFF	TGCGCCAGCAGCCAAGAGACAATAGGGGCAAGGAAGCTGTTTTTT
TRBJ1-2	TRBD1	many	TRBV12-3/TRBV12-4	CASSMDRVYGYTF	TGTGCCAGCAGTATGGACAGGGTCTATGGCTACACCTTC
TRBJ2-1	-	many	TRBV20-1	CSASRPGIEQFF	TGCAGTGCTAGCCGGCCGGGTATTGAGCAGTTCTTC
TRBJ2-7	-	many	TRBV20-1	CSARDSSGRVRRAYEQYF	TGCAGTGCTAGAGACTCTTCAGGCAGGGTAAGGCGAGCCTACGAGCAGTACTTC
TRBJ2-7	TRBD2	many	TRBV7-3	CASSLAGASEQYF	TGTGCCAGCAGCTTAGCGGGAGCTTCCGAGCAGTACTTC
TRBJ1-1	-	few	TRBV19	CASSADRTNTEAFF	TGTGCCAGTAGCGCGGACAGAACGAACACTGAAGCTTTCTTT
TRBJ1-2	-	-	TRBV20-1	CSASEGTYGYTF	TGCAGTGCTAGTGAGGGAACCTATGGCTACACCTTC
TRBJ2-2	TRBD2	many	TRBV5-5	CASSFRLAGGAGELFF	TGTGCCAGCAGCTTCCGACTAGCGGGAGGTGCCGGGGAGCTGTTTTTT
TRBJ1-2	TRBD1	few	TRBV5-1	CASSPDGQGRGGYTF	TGCGCCAGCAGCCCGGACGGACAGGGAAGGGGTGGCTACACCTTC
TRBJ1-1	-	few	TRBV10-3	CAITRTENTEAFF	TGTGCCATAACCCGGACAGAGAACACTGAAGCTTTCTTT
TRBJ2-5	-	many	TRBV6-2/TRBV6-3	CASSYTETQYF	TGTGCCAGCAGCTACACAGAGACCCAGTACTTC
TRBJ2-7	TRBD1	-	TRBV2	CASRAGTGLNEQYF	TGTGCCAGCAGGGCCGGGACAGGGCTTAACGAGCAGTACTTC
TRBJ2-3	TRBD2	many	TRBV20-1	CSAESPGLAGPDTQYF	TGCAGTGCTGAATCGCCAGGACTAGCGGGACCGGATACGCAGTATTTT
TRBJ2-5	-	-	TRBV20-1	CSSRSWQETQYF	TGCTCTAGCCGCAGCTGGCAAGAGACCCAGTACTTC
TRBJ1-5	-	many	TRBV7-2	CASSALGGNNQPQHF	TGTGCCAGCAGCGCCCTGGGGGGGAACAATCAGCCCCAGCATTTT
TRBJ2-3	TRBD2	many	TRBV20-1	CSAPPSGGTDTQYF	TGCAGTGCTCCGCCTAGCGGGGGTACAGATACGCAGTATTTT
TRBJ2-3	TRBD2	many	TRBV12-3/TRBV12-4	CASSRTSGGRTDTQYF	TGTGCCAGCAGCCGCACTAGCGGGGGTCGAACAGATACGCAGTATTTT
TRBJ2-7	TRBD2	many	TRBV10-2	CASSEGRETGYEQYF	TGCGCCAGCAGTGAGGGGCGGGAGACGGGCTACGAGCAGTACTTC
TRBJ1-5	-	-	TRBV20-1	CSAARRGGADSNQPQHF	TGCAGTGCCGCCAGGCGGGGGGGCGCCGATAGCAATCAGCCCCAGCATTTT
TRBJ1-5	-	-	TRBV6-2/TRBV6-3	CASRTGGTYSNQPQHF	TGTGCCAGCAGAACGGGTGGAACCTATAGCAATCAGCCCCAGCATTTT
TRBJ1-1	-	many	TRBV7-2	CASSFGGATEAFF	TGTGCCAGCAGCTTCGGGGGGGCGACTGAAGCTTTCTTT
TRBJ2-7	TRBD2	many	TRBV3-1	CASSQVSGRGYEQYF	TGTGCCAGCAGCCAAGTGAGCGGGAGGGGTTACGAGCAGTACTTC
TRBJ2-2	-	few	TRBV20-1	CSARSENTGELFF	TGCAGTGCTAGGTCTGAAAACACCGGGGAGCTGTTTTTT